The 27 T cell receptor beta chains presented below share a single source sample, sequenced in a study of blood T cell repertoires in COVID-19. Method: immunoSEQ multiplex PCR; TCRdb's copy keeps in-frame clones and lacks some. The sample holds about 340,000 clones, about 90% seen once. Material: peripheral blood. All receptors derive from a woman in her seventies with COVID-19, enrolled during active disease.

V usage is TRBV4-1 and J usage is TRBJ2-1; no definite D call. This CDR3 contains 15 residues. V lost 1 base and J 4 bases, leaving 11 bases between the germline ends. Germline V gives CDR1 MGHRA, CDR2 YSYEKL. The CDR3 protein is CASSQGALSYNEQFF. The CDR3 bases are TGCGCCAGCAGCCAAGGGGCTCTTTCTTACAATGAGCAGTTCTTC.

This sequence joins TRBV21-1 and TRBJ2-7; the table's D call, TRBD1, has no DNA check behind it. TRBV21-1 is termed a pseudogene. CDR3 length: 16 residues. The CDR3 is CASSTRPAGQAYEQYF. In DNA form, the CDR3 reads TGTGCCAGCAGCACCCGTCCAGCGGGACAGGCCTACGAGCAGTACTTC.

Only one count was recorded for this clone. In DNA, the CDR3 is TGTGCCAGCAGTGAAGGGTCTTCCCGGTTCTATGGCTACACCTTC. It yields the protein CASSEGSSRFYGYTF. V and J are TRBV2 and TRBJ1-2; D gene uncertain. V lost 1 base, J lost 4 bases, and 13 bases lay in between. CDR1 is SNHLY, CDR2 FYNNEI, per germline. The CDR3 spans 15 residues.

V is TRBV20-1 and J is TRBJ2-5; no definite D call. V was shortened by 3 bases and J by 4 bases, with 6 bases between the two germline ends. Germline assignment: CDR1 DFQATT and CDR2 SNEGSKA (reference sequence). The CDR3 loop spans 11 amino acids. Here the CDR3 reads CSASPGETQYF. The CDR3 DNA is TGCAGTGCTAGTCCGGGAGAGACCCAGTACTTC.

The J gene is TRBJ1-5, the V gene TRBV6-5; 7 positions agree with TRBD1. Germline V gene lookup returns CDR1 MNHEY and CDR2 SVGAGI. The CDR3 extends over 13 amino acids. J lost 3 bases, V lost 10 bases, and 6 bases had no gene match. DNA for the CDR3: TGTGCCATCGGGACAGAAAACAATCAGCCCCAGCATTTT. Its protein is CAIGTENNQPQHF.

The chain joins TRBV5-4 to TRBJ1-2; D is perhaps TRBD1 (5 bases). Trimming removed 0 bases from V and 4 bases from J, with 10 bases in between. Looked up from germline, CDR1 is SGHNT and CDR2 is YYREEE (reference sequence). The CDR3 covers 14 residues. CDR3 in DNA: TGTGCCAGCAGCTTGGCCGCAGGGTCCTATGGCTACACCTTC. The encoded protein is CASSLAAGSYGYTF.

The rearrangement uses TRBV28 and TRBJ1-5, with D possibly TRBD1 on 6 matching bases. From germline, CDR1 is MDHEN and CDR2 SYDVKM. CDR3 length: 15 amino acids. V lost 6 bases, J lost 0 bases, and 12 bases lay in between. The CDR3 loop reads CASRGRGVSNQPQHF. CDR3 DNA sequence: TGTGCCAGCAGAGGCAGGGGCGTTAGCAATCAGCCCCAGCATTTT.

The genes are TRBV5-1 and TRBJ2-7, with a possible D match to TRBD1 (6 bases). V lost 0 bases and J lost 3, with 13 bases in between. Germline-derived CDR1 and CDR2 are SGHRS and YFSETQ. The CDR3 contains 15 residues. CDR3 in amino acids: CASSLDPGEYYEQYF. For the CDR3, the DNA is TGCGCCAGCAGCTTGGACCCAGGGGAGTACTACGAGCAGTACTTC.

This clone has just a few counts. The CDR3 DNA reads TGCAGCGTTGCCCGGGACAGGGAGGTGGAGACCCAGTACTTC. This encodes CSVARDREVETQYF. The chain employs TRBV29-1 and TRBJ2-5, with 9 bases matching TRBD1. With V trimmed by 4 bases and J by 5 bases, 8 bases remained unmatched. This CDR3 spans 14 amino acids. Germline CDR1 is SQVTM and CDR2 is ANQGSEA.

V is TRBV27 and J is TRBJ2-4; D gene unclear. The length of the CDR3 is 14 residues. V lost 5 bases and J 0 bases, leaving 8 bases between the germline ends. The germline V gene has CDR1 MNHEY and CDR2 SMNVEV (reference sequence). The CDR3 is CASSHTLAKNIQYF. The DNA for the CDR3 is TGTGCCAGCAGTCATACTTTAGCCAAAAACATTCAGTACTTC.

The rearrangement joins TRBV6-1 to TRBJ1-6; 7 bases map to TRBD1. This CDR3 comprises 14 residues. Germline V gene sequence: CDR1 MNHNS, CDR2 SASEGT. V dropped 3 bases and J dropped 8; count of bases not matched to a gene: 4. The CDR3 spells CASSDRGVYSPLHF. As DNA, the CDR3 is TGTGCCAGCAGTGACAGGGGGGTGTATTCACCCCTCCACTTT.

This chain links TRBV19 with TRBJ1-1, with 9 nucleotides matching TRBD1. The V gene's germline CDR1 is LNHDA and CDR2 SQIVND (reference sequence). The ends lost 6 bases at V and 3 bases at J; junction bases unmatched: 8. This CDR3 has 15 amino acids. DNA of the CDR3: TGTGCCAGTAGCCCTACAGGGGGCGCGGACACTGAAGCTTTCTTT. As protein: CASSPTGGADTEAFF.

The chain uses TRBV7-2 and TRBJ2-3; TRBD2 agrees at 13 bases. The CDR3 loop spans 17 amino acids. Germline V gene data show CDR1 as SGHTA and CDR2 as FQGNSA. Unmatched junction bases numbered 11, after V lost 5 bases and J lost 6 bases. The CDR3, as DNA: TGTGCCAGCAGCCCTCGACTAGCGGGGGGCCTCCCGGATACGCAGTATTTT. This encodes CASSPRLAGGLPDTQYF.

J is TRBJ1-5 and V is TRBV9, with D hard to call. The germline CDR1 and CDR2 sequences are SGDLS and YYNGEE. The CDR3 length is 14 residues. V shed 3 bases and J shed 2 bases, with 9 bases lying between them. CDR3 residues: CASSAGRGNQPQHF. Written as DNA, the CDR3 is TGTGCCAGCAGCGCCGGTCGAGGCAATCAGCCCCAGCATTTT.

Note on this clone: A much larger clone lies one base from this, so it may be a read error. This chain joins TRBV27 and TRBJ1-1; D is possibly TRBD1 (6 bases). The CDR3 is 13 residues long. Trimming took off 6 bases at V and 1 base at J, with 9 bases between the two ends. Per germline, CDR1 MNHEY and CDR2 SMNVEV (reference sequence). The CDR3 region is CASRSQGNTEAFF. The CDR3, as DNA: TGTGCCAGCAGATCACAGGGGAACACTGAAGCTTTCTTT.

The chain recombines TRBV9 with TRBJ2-5; TRBD1 matches at 7 bases. The J segment lost 4 bases and the V segment lost 3 bases, leaving 6 bases of the junction unmatched. The CDR3 covers 14 residues. The germline gives CDR1 SGDLS, CDR2 YYNGEE. CDR3 DNA: TGTGCCAGCAGCGAGGGGGCCGTGATAGAGACCCAGTACTTC. This gives the protein CASSEGAVIETQYF. The full variable domain, in which reference TRBV9 and TRBJ2-5 provide the parts outside the CDR3, is DSGVTQTPKHLITATGQRVTLRCSPRSGDLSVYWYQQSLDQGLQFLIQYYNGEERAKGNILERFSAQQFPDLHSELNLSSLELGDSALYFCASSEGAVIETQYFGPGTRLLVL.

The chain is built from TRBV6-5 and TRBJ1-1; 7 nucleotides line up with TRBD1. Trimming at V came to 5 bases and at J to 7 bases, leaving 13 bases not matched to a gene. The germline V gene has CDR1 MNHEY and CDR2 SVGAGI. CDR3 length equals 15 residues. The CDR3 DNA is TGTGCCAGCAGTCCCGGACAGGTCCCGTCCATTGAAGCTTTCTTT. It yields the protein CASSPGQVPSIEAFF.

The gene calls are TRBV2 and TRBJ2-5; TRBD1 is a possible D gene (5 bases). Germline V gives CDR1 SNHLY, CDR2 FYNNEI. This CDR3 region has 14 residues. Trimming stripped 4 bases from V and 5 bases from J, with 14 bases between. CDR3 in DNA: TGTGCCAGCAGTGTGACACTTTCAGGGGAGACCCAGTACTTC. Its protein product is CASSVTLSGETQYF.

V gene TRBV27 combines with J gene TRBJ2-3, with D possibly matching TRBD2 (7 bases). Trimming cost V 2 bases and J 0 bases, with 9 bases left between them. The CDR3 has 15 amino acids. The germline V gene encodes CDR1 MNHEY and CDR2 SMNVEV (reference sequence). The CDR3 sequence is CASSLEGGSTDTQYF. The DNA of the CDR3 is TGTGCCAGCAGTTTAGAGGGGGGGAGCACAGATACGCAGTATTTT.

A note on this clone: Other DNA sequences from this sample encode an identical CDR3 as well. The CDR3 DNA reads TGCGCCAGCAGCTCAGGACAGCCAACTAATGAAAAACTGTTTTTT. It yields the protein CASSSGQPTNEKLFF. This rearrangement joins TRBV5-1 to TRBJ1-4, with a weak D call TRBD1 (6 bases). This CDR3 region has 15 residues. Per the germline V gene, CDR1 is SGHRS and CDR2 is YFSETQ. Trimming pared 3 bases from V and 0 bases from J, leaving 9 bases between.

This clone was seen only once. The rearrangement uses TRBV18 and TRBJ1-1; the D is unclear. Trimming shortened V by 4 bases and J by 2 bases, and 17 bases separated the two germline ends. The CDR3 is made up of 16 amino acids. Germline lookup yields CDR1 KGHSH and CDR2 LQKENI. CDR3 region: CASSLDLTVPNTEAFF. The CDR3 DNA follows: TGTGCCAGCTCACTGGATCTAACAGTCCCTAACACTGAAGCTTTCTTT.

The CDR3 sequence is CASSYWDRVGSYEQYF. The CDR3 coding sequence is TGTGCCAGCAGTTACTGGGACAGGGTAGGATCCTACGAGCAGTACTTC. The V gene is TRBV6-2 or TRBV6-3, the J gene TRBJ2-7, with 9 bases that match TRBD1. In germline, CDR1 is MNHEY, CDR2 SVGEGT. The CDR3 loop spans 16 amino acids. J was trimmed by 1 base and V by 1 base; bases with no gene match: 5.

This chain joins TRBV7-6 and TRBJ1-2; a weak D match, TRBD1 (6 bases). The CDR3 spans 13 residues. Germline-derived CDR1 and CDR2 are SGHVS and FNYEAQ. V was clipped by 5 bases and J by 6 bases, with 13 bases between them. CDR3 DNA: TGTGCCAGCAGCCATCCGGGACATCATGGCTACACCTTC. Translating gives CASSHPGHHGYTF.

The chain has TRBV24-1 and TRBJ2-5; TRBD2 aligns across 10 bases. CDR3 length: 15 residues. V shed 7 bases and J 5 bases; nucleotides not matched to a gene: 9. Germline V lookup: CDR1 KGHDR, CDR2 SFDVKD. CDR3 nucleotides: TGTGCCACCAGGAGCGGGGGGGTTGGGCGTGAGACCCAGTACTTC. This sequence encodes CATRSGGVGRETQYF.

V gene TRBV19 combines with J gene TRBJ1-1; possible D gene TRBD1, 6 bases. Germline V lookup: CDR1 LNHDA, CDR2 SQIVND (reference sequence). The ends were cut back, 5 bases at V and 6 bases at J, with 13 bases in the middle. The CDR3 extends over 13 amino acids. DNA of the CDR3: TGTGCCAGTAGTCAACAGGGTTGGGCTGAAGCTTTCTTT. Translation: CASSQQGWAEAFF. Drawing the rest from reference TRBV19 and TRBJ1-1, the complete variable domain is DGGITQSPKYLFRKEGQNVTLSCEQNLNHDAMYWYRQDPGQGLRLIYYSQIVNDFQKGDIAEGYSVSREKKESFPLTVTSAQKNPTAFYLCASSQQGWAEAFFGQGTRLTVV.

The V call is TRBV5-1, the J call TRBJ1-1; 7 bases are a match to TRBD1. Losses at the gene ends were 3 bases for V and 4 bases for J; bases not matched to a gene: 9. The CDR3 totals 15 residues. CDR1 SGHRS and CDR2 YFSETQ come from the germline V gene. The CDR3 coding sequence is TGCGCCAGCAGCTCGGAGGGGGCGCGAAGCACTGAAGCTTTCTTT. Amino acids: CASSSEGARSTEAFF.

This chain uses TRBV30 with TRBJ2-3; D unclear. The CDR3 sequence is 11 residues long. V lost 4 bases and J lost 2, with 4 bases in between. Germline V lookup: CDR1 GTSNPN, CDR2 SVGIG (reference sequence). CDR3 sequence (DNA): TGTGCCTGGACCTACACAGATACGCAGTATTTT. Amino acid sequence: CAWTYTDTQYF.